The present TCR beta chain was sequenced within a study of neoadjuvant anti-PD-1 for oral cavity cancer. The patients had HPV-negative, locally advanced oral cavity squamous cell carcinoma. TCRdb's copy holds only in-frame clones and misses some; the assay was immunoSEQ multiplex PCR. The sample holds about 14,000 clones, about 70% seen once. The CDR3 covers 14 residues. Trimming took 2 bases from V and 9 from J, leaving 17 bases between them. Germline V gene lookup returns CDR1 SGDLS and CDR2 YYNGEE. The specimen comprised PBMCs, sampled before nivolumab (anti-PD-1) treatment. This TCR derives from a person between 40 and 80 years old with oral cavity squamous cell carcinoma. The chain employs TRBV9 and TRBJ1-1; D is perhaps TRBD1 (6 bases). CDR3 region: CASSVSWTEAKAFF. The CDR3 DNA sequence: TGTGCCAGCAGCGTGAGCTGGACAGAGGCTAAAGCTTTCTTT.